This is a list of T cell receptor beta chains from one sample in a study of shared clonotypes between healthy human individuals. Clones were sequenced by immunoSEQ multiplex PCR, and TCRdb holds only the in-frame ones, with some missing. The data show more than 2 million clones, roughly 95% seen once. Sequenced: naive CD8+ T cells from PBMCs. These receptors were collected from a man younger than 35 in good health. Some clones in this sample may be carry-over from other donors' samples. The CDR3 runs from the conserved cysteine through the conserved F or W. Rows give clone size only sometimes, using once, few, many, or a class for an expanded clone.

j_call | cdr3_length | v_call | clone_size | cdr3_aa
NA | 18 | TRBV4-2 | NA | CASSQGRSIAGASYEQYF
TRBJ1-5 | 12 | TRBV19 | NA | CAGGSSGQPQHF
NA | 11 | TRBV28 | NA | CASTGPDEQYF
TRBJ1-2 | 16 | TRBV7-9 | NA | CASSFGARDRVHGYTF
TRBJ2-7 | 15 | TRBV6-1 | NA | CASRLWRVSSYEQYF
TRBJ2-3 | 14 | TRBV7-9 | NA | CASKGGQRTDTQYF
TRBJ1-1 | 14 | TRBV7-9 | NA | CASSWPGPNTEAFF
TRBJ2-7 | 16 | TRBV9 | NA | CASSPTSGRDSYEQYF
TRBJ1-4 | 11 | TRBV7-2 | NA | CASSGDGQLFF
TRBJ1-2 | 14 | TRBV27 | NA | CASRLRDNKNGYTF
TRBJ1-2 | 15 | TRBV7-3 | NA | CASSLNPTGGYGYTF
TRBJ1-1 | 13 | TRBV25-1 | NA | CASSDGRDTEAFF
TRBJ2-1 | 16 | TRBV9 | NA | CASSQTSGMGDNEQFF
TRBJ2-7 | 16 | TRBV9 | NA | CASSVTGTGILGEQYF
TRBJ2-5 | 15 | TRBV6-5 | NA | CASSYFSGDQETQYF
TRBJ2-5 | 14 | TRBV7-9 | NA | CASSFGGRLETQYF
TRBJ1-1 | 15 | TRBV5-1 | NA | CASSLVIQGNTEAFF
TRBJ1-5 | 13 | TRBV6-6 | NA | CASSPRLGQPQHF
TRBJ2-7 | 14 | TRBV28 | NA | CASSLIVRVWEQYF
TRBJ2-7 | 14 | TRBV28 | few | CASSFRAGSYEQYF
TRBJ1-1 | 14 | TRBV15 | NA | CATSSWDRGTEAFF